This T cell receptor (beta chain) appears in the sequencing data of a study of PD-L1 blockade in urothelial cancer. Across the whole study: The researchers analyzed blood 3 weeks (second dose) and 6 weeks after treatment start.

Added to each PCR by spiking were synthetic TCR analog templates. Some clones are missing from TCRdb's copy, which holds only in-frame ones; the method was immunoSEQ multiplex PCR. This repertoire shows some 100,000 clones, around 89% found once; its top ten account for about 1%. Germline loops: CDR1 SGHRS, CDR2 YFSETQ. With 7 bases removed from V and 1 base from J, the gap between germline ends came to 16 bases. The CDR3 is made up of 15 amino acids. Time point in this sample: pretreatment peripheral blood. Metastatic or locally advanced urothelial carcinoma was present in the patients. The sample in question was PBMCs, obtained around atezolizumab (anti-PD-L1) treatment. The clonotype was recovered from a woman older than 75 with urothelial cancer. V gene TRBV5-1 combines with J gene TRBJ2-3, with D possibly matching TRBD1 (6 bases). The CDR3 DNA is TGCGCCAGCCATGAACAGGGTTTGGGCACAGATACGCAGTATTTT. This sequence encodes CASHEQGLGTDTQYF.